A single sample is the source of the 27 T cell receptor beta chains below, sequenced in a study of technical replicates of blood from a few donors. TCRdb keeps only in-frame clones here, not all; method: immunoSEQ multiplex PCR. The sample carries fewer than 90,000 clones, over 80% recorded once. The sample comprised T cells isolated from PBMCs. Receptor source: a human donor in good health.

V usage is TRBV10-3 and J usage is TRBJ2-7, with TRBD1 matching over 11 bases. Germline-derived CDR1 and CDR2 are ENHRY and SYGVKD. The CDR3 is 16 residues long. With V trimmed by 0 bases and J by 4 bases, 5 bases remained unmatched. CDR3: CAISESWDRGTYEQYF. CDR3 sequence (DNA): TGTGCCATCAGTGAGTCATGGGACAGGGGGACGTACGAGCAGTACTTC.

The chain couples TRBV4-3 to TRBJ1-1; possibly TRBD1 for D (5 bases). There are 13 residues in the CDR3. V lost 3 bases and J lost 1, with 6 bases in between. The germline V gene has CDR1 LGHNA and CDR2 YSLEER. CDR3 loop: CASSQGGNTEAFF. In DNA form, the CDR3 reads TGCGCCAGCAGCCAGGGGGGGAACACTGAAGCTTTCTTT.

The chain is built from TRBV5-1 and TRBJ1-5; no definite D call. The CDR3 has 13 amino acids. Germline CDR1 and CDR2: SGHRS and YFSETQ. V lost 0 bases and J lost 2, with 3 bases in between. For the CDR3, the DNA is TGCGCCAGCAGCTTGGCCGGCAATCAGCCCCAGCATTTT. It codes for CASSLAGNQPQHF.

This chain connects TRBV10-3 to TRBJ2-3; the match to TRBD1 covers 7 bases. J gave up 4 bases and V 6 bases, and 7 bases lay outside the gene matches. CDR3 length: 14 amino acids. The germline V gene has CDR1 ENHRY and CDR2 SYGVKD. The CDR3 reads CAIRGTADSDTQYF. In nucleotides, the CDR3 is TGTGCCATCAGAGGGACAGCTGACTCAGATACGCAGTATTTT.

This chain connects TRBV23-1 to TRBJ2-7, with a tentative D call TRBD1 (5 bases). TRBV23-1 is an ORF; its function is uncertain. The CDR3 spans 13 residues. Trimming removed 0 bases from V and 4 bases from J, with 7 bases in between. The CDR3 nucleotides read TGCGCCAGCAGTCAATCTAGGGGATACGAGCAGTACTTC. Protein product: CASSQSRGYEQYF.

The chain joins TRBV19 to TRBJ1-5; D not certain. The ends were cut back, 1 base at V and 4 bases at J, with 11 bases in the middle. This CDR3 comprises 15 residues. The germline V gene has CDR1 LNHDA and CDR2 SQIVND (reference sequence). The CDR3 sequence: CASSIASASNQPQHF. CDR3 DNA sequence: TGTGCCAGTAGTATAGCTTCAGCGTCAAATCAGCCCCAGCATTTT.

The chain has TRBV6-6 and TRBJ2-7; weak D call: TRBD2 (6 bases). CDR1 and CDR2 from the germline V gene are MNHNY and SVGAGI (reference sequence). The CDR3 runs 14 residues. Trimming left V 4 bases short and J 2 bases short, with 12 bases between. CDR3 nucleotides: TGTGCCAGCAGTTCCCACCCGGGGGCCTACGAGCAGTACTTC. Residues: CASSSHPGAYEQYF.

This clone came up a few times. The chain carries TRBV19 and TRBJ1-5; D not certain. The CDR3 consists of 15 residues. The germline V gene encodes CDR1 LNHDA and CDR2 SQIVND (reference sequence). The V gene lost 5 bases and the J gene lost 2 bases, with 13 bases spanning the gap. Here the CDR3 reads CASSPSWGGNQPQHF. CDR3 sequence (DNA): TGTGCCAGTAGTCCAAGTTGGGGAGGCAATCAGCCCCAGCATTTT.

The V and J genes are TRBV7-3 and TRBJ2-1, with D possibly being TRBD2 (5 bases). CDR3 size: 17 residues. Germline CDR1 SGHTA, CDR2 FQGTGA. The V end lost 2 bases, the J end lost 0 bases, and 14 bases lay between the germline ends. In DNA form, the CDR3 reads TGTGCCAGCAGCTTATGGGCGGGCCCAAGCTCCTACAATGAGCAGTTCTTC. It is translated as CASSLWAGPSSYNEQFF.

The chain uses TRBV5-1 and TRBJ1-5; 9 bases match TRBD1. Germline V CDR1 and CDR2: SGHRS, YFSETQ. The CDR3 is 14 residues long. Germline trimming cut 4 bases from V and 7 bases from J; bases unmatched to any gene: 6. CDR3 bases: TGCGCCAGCAGCCCGGGACAGGGTATCCAGCCCCAGCATTTT. Translating it yields CASSPGQGIQPQHF.

This sequence joins TRBV7-2 and TRBJ2-2; D not certain. This CDR3 spans 14 amino acids. Per germline, CDR1 SGHTA and CDR2 FQGNSA. Deletions cut 4 bases from V and 3 bases from J, with 9 bases between. CDR3 amino acids: CASSSRRDTGELFF. The DNA for the CDR3 is TGTGCCAGCAGCTCTCGCCGGGACACCGGGGAGCTGTTTTTT.

The chain uses TRBV5-8 and TRBJ1-5, with 9 bases matching TRBD1. Germline CDR1 reads SGHTS; CDR2 reads YDEGEE. Germline trimming cut 0 bases from V and 6 bases from J; bases unmatched to any gene: 4. This CDR3 contains 15 residues. CDR3 residues: CASSLAGQGSQPQHF. As DNA, the CDR3 is TGTGCCAGCAGCTTGGCAGGACAGGGGAGTCAGCCCCAGCATTTT.

This clone was seen more than once but under ten times. The V call is TRBV5-6, the J call TRBJ1-1; D is perhaps TRBD1 (6 bases). This CDR3 has 15 amino acids. V dropped 7 bases and J dropped 4 bases, with 20 bases sitting between them. Per germline, CDR1 SGHDT and CDR2 YYEEEE. CDR3 sequence: CASGPTGWWSTEAFF. The CDR3 DNA follows: TGTGCCAGCGGACCAACAGGGTGGTGGAGCACTGAAGCTTTCTTT.

The chain uses TRBV2 and TRBJ2-4; D remains unclear. The length of the CDR3 is 14 residues. Trimming left V 1 base short and J 0 bases short, with 4 bases between. Looked up from germline, CDR1 is SNHLY and CDR2 is FYNNEI. CDR3 nucleotides: TGTGCCAGCAGTGAAGGCAGAGCCAAAAACATTCAGTACTTC. Translated: CASSEGRAKNIQYF.

V gene TRBV19 combines with J gene TRBJ2-5; D gene uncertain. The germline gives CDR1 LNHDA, CDR2 SQIVND (reference sequence). The CDR3 runs 12 residues. The V gene lost 5 bases and the J gene lost 5 bases, with 9 bases spanning the gap. CDR3 nucleotide sequence: TGTGCCAGTAGTCGGAGCCAGGAGACCCAGTACTTC. The encoded protein is CASSRSQETQYF.

The chain uses TRBV7-3 and TRBJ2-1; D perhaps matches TRBD1 (6 bases). CDR3 length equals 17 residues. V shed 0 bases and J shed 5 bases, with 17 bases lying between them. Germline V gene sequence: CDR1 SGHTA, CDR2 FQGTGA. CDR3 nucleotides: TGTGCCAGCAGCTTAACGACAGGCTACACGGAAAACAATGAGCAGTTCTTC. Translation gives CASSLTTGYTENNEQFF.

The table lists this clone with a count of one. J is TRBJ1-3 and V is TRBV29-1; no clear D gene. Between the trimmed V and J ends, which lost 0 bases and 0 bases, there was a span of 15 bases. CDR1 SQVTM and CDR2 ANQGSEA come from the germline V gene. The CDR3 has 17 residues. This chain's CDR3 is CSVEDRSSPSSGNTIYF. DNA of the CDR3: TGCAGCGTTGAAGATCGTAGCAGCCCCAGCTCTGGAAACACCATATATTTT. Drawing the rest from reference TRBV29-1 and TRBJ1-3, the complete variable domain is SAVISQKPSRDICQRGTSLTIQCQVDSQVTMMFWYRQQPGQSLTLIATANQGSEATYESGFVIDKFPISRPNLTFSTLTVSNMSPEDSSIYLCSVEDRSSPSSGNTIYFGEGSWLTVV.

The CDR3 loop is CASSQDKGAGNTIYF. The CDR3 coding sequence is TGCGCCAGCAGCCAAGATAAGGGAGCTGGAAACACCATATATTTT. The chain uses TRBV4-1 and TRBJ1-3; D not resolved. V was pared by 0 bases and J by 2 bases, with 8 bases between. There are 15 residues in the CDR3. Germline V lookup: CDR1 MGHRA, CDR2 YSYEKL.

V usage is TRBV9 and J usage is TRBJ1-5; D possibly corresponds to TRBD1 (6 bases). The CDR3 loop spans 15 amino acids. V lost 0 bases and J lost 8, with 15 bases in between. Germline CDR1 reads SGDLS; CDR2 reads YYNGEE. CDR3 nucleotides: TGTGCCAGCAGCGTAGGACCAGGGGAAGGTGAGCCCCAGCATTTT. Amino acids: CASSVGPGEGEPQHF.

This clone was seen just once. The chain links TRBV23-1 to TRBJ1-5; 9 bases are a match to TRBD1. TRBV23-1 is identified as an open reading frame with a role that is uncertain. The CDR3 contains 16 residues. Trimming at V came to 1 base and at J to 4 bases, leaving 5 bases not matched to a gene. The chain's CDR3 is CASSQWGQGANQPQHF. Here the CDR3 DNA reads TGCGCCAGCAGTCAATGGGGACAGGGTGCAAATCAGCCCCAGCATTTT.

A few counts support this clone. The chain recombines TRBV19 with TRBJ2-7, with 8 bases aligning to TRBD2. The CDR3 is 15 residues long. Germline V gene sequence: CDR1 LNHDA, CDR2 SQIVND (reference sequence). The V and J ends lost 4 bases and 2 bases, in that order; junction bases with no gene match: 7. The CDR3 loop is CASSSQAGDPYEQYF. CDR3 coding DNA: TGTGCCAGTAGTAGTCAAGCGGGAGATCCCTACGAGCAGTACTTC.

This clone has a single count. This chain's CDR3 is CAWGLGEKLFF. The CDR3 region has the DNA TGTGCCTGGGGGTTGGGCGAAAAACTGTTTTTT. V usage is TRBV30 and J usage is TRBJ1-4, with D hard to call. This CDR3 spans 11 amino acids. Germline loops: CDR1 GTSNPN, CDR2 SVGIG (reference sequence). Between the trimmed V and J ends, which lost 5 bases and 8 bases, there was a span of 9 bases.

This chain joins TRBV11-2 and TRBJ1-2; 7 bases line up with TRBD1. V lost 5 bases, J lost 5 bases, and 11 bases stayed unmatched. The CDR3 runs to 15 residues. Germline V gene lookup returns CDR1 SGHAT and CDR2 FQNNGV. The CDR3 loop reads CASSPGTAAHYGYTF. As DNA, the CDR3 is TGTGCCAGCAGCCCCGGGACAGCTGCCCATTATGGCTACACCTTC.

The chain is built from TRBV6-5 and TRBJ2-4, with 7 positions matching TRBD1. With V trimmed by 4 bases and J by 1 base, 4 bases remained unmatched. Germline lookup yields CDR1 MNHEY and CDR2 SVGAGI. The CDR3 has 15 residues. The CDR3 DNA reads TGTGCCAGCAGTTCCCACAGGGGCGCCAAAAACATTCAGTACTTC. Translating gives CASSSHRGAKNIQYF.

The chain is built from TRBV19 and TRBJ2-7; no clear D gene. V was clipped by 4 bases and J by 2 bases, with 12 bases between them. The CDR3 runs to 14 residues. Germline V gives CDR1 LNHDA, CDR2 SQIVND (reference sequence). CDR3 in amino acids: CASSNDFPTYEQYF. For the CDR3, the DNA is TGTGCCAGTAGTAATGATTTCCCTACCTACGAGCAGTACTTC.

The V and J genes are TRBV2 and TRBJ2-1, with TRBD1 matching over 7 bases. This CDR3 region has 15 residues. Germline V gene lookup returns CDR1 SNHLY and CDR2 FYNNEI. The V segment lost 4 bases and the J segment 2 bases; nucleotides outside the gene matches: 5. CDR3 amino acids: CASSVGQVTYNEQFF. The CDR3 DNA reads as TGTGCCAGCAGTGTCGGACAGGTAACCTACAATGAGCAGTTCTTC.

The chain recombines TRBV16 with TRBJ2-2; TRBD1 aligns across 12 bases. CDR3 length: 16 residues. With 4 bases clipped from V and 5 bases from J, the junction kept 5 bases outside the gene matches. Germline-derived CDR1 and CDR2 are KGHSY and FQNENV. CDR3 protein: CASSPGTGGGTGELFF. CDR3 nucleotide sequence: TGTGCCAGCAGCCCTGGGACAGGGGGCGGAACCGGGGAGCTGTTTTTT. Based on the CDR3 plus reference TRBV16 and TRBJ2-2, the full variable domain is GEEVAQTPKHLVRGEGQKAKLYCAPIKGHSYVFWYQQVLKNEFKFLISFQNENVFDETGMPKERFSAKCLPNSPCSLEIQATKLEDSAVYFCASSPGTGGGTGELFFGEGSRLTVL.